This T cell receptor beta chain was identified in a study of T cells in Graves' hyperthyroidism and ophthalmopathy. Template material for amplifying TCR beta CDR3 regions consisted of RNA transcripts. During a first-round RT-PCR of the TCR CDR3, the HTBI primer set was used. From the multiplex PCR reads, TCRdb called clonotypes with MiXCR, one entry per CDR3 protein. The data show hundreds of thousands of distinct CDR3 sequences, more than 30% seen once. Germline V gene data show CDR1 as MNHEY and CDR2 as SVGAGI. The CDR3 spans 17 residues. Trimming removed 4 bases from V and 2 bases from J, with 15 bases in between. A lack of ophthalmopathy progression within 18 months defined stable Graves' hyperthyroidism. The hyperthyroidism was newly diagnosed and had lasted under 2 months; the patients were aged 18 to 65. Uncontrolled infection, other autoimmune disease, pregnancy or lactation disqualified patients from enrolment. Each diagnosis drew on symptoms, thyroxine, TRAb, thyroid ultrasound and orbital computed tomography findings.

Sequences were obtained from blood. This chain joins TRBV6-5 and TRBJ1-6; the D gene is possibly TRBD1 (6 bases). The origin of this receptor is a man aged 18 to 29 with Graves' hyperthyroidism. CDR3 sequence reads: CASSLITGQTYNSPLHF. The CDR3, as DNA: TGTGCCAGCAGTTTAATTACAGGACAGACCTATAATTCACCCCTCCACTTT.